Only a few counts were recorded for the clone carrying this T cell receptor beta chain. Two oligonucleotides, mixed equimolar, formed the beta constant-region primer covering TRBC1 and TRBC2. Four rounds of PCR amplified the ligated cDNA using nested alpha and beta constant-region primers plus SP2. TCRdb processed the UMI-ligation and nested PCR reads anew with MiXCR; each CDR3 protein has one entry. The sample contains 95,000 to 150,000 distinct CDR3 sequences, just over 35% of which appear only once. The data were taken from a study of naive and memory T cell subsets. The V end was cut by 2 bases, the J end by 4 bases, with 15 bases between. The V gene's germline CDR1 is SGHNT and CDR2 YYREEE (reference sequence). The CDR3 runs to 15 residues.

This TCR came from a human donor in good health. Specimen: central memory CD4+ T cells from blood. The chain is built from TRBV5-4 and TRBJ2-5; D is perhaps TRBD2 (6 bases). The CDR3 coding sequence is TGTGCCAGCAGCTTAGAGGGCGGGGTGGGAGAGACCCAGTACTTC. This gives the protein CASSLEGGVGETQYF.